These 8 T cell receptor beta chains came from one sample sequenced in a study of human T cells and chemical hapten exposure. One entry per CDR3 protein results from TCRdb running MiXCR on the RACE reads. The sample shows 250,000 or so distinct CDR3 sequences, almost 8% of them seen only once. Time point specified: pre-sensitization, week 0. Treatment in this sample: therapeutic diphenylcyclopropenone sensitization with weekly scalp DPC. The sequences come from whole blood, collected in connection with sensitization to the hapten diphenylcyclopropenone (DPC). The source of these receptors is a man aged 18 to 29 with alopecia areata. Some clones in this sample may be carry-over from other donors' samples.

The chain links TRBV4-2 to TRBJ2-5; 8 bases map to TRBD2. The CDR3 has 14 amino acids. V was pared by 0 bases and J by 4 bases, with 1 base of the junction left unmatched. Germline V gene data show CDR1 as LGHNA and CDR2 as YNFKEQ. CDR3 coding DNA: TGTGCCAGCAGCCAAGACCGGGGGGGAGAGACCCAGTACTTC. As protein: CASSQDRGGETQYF.

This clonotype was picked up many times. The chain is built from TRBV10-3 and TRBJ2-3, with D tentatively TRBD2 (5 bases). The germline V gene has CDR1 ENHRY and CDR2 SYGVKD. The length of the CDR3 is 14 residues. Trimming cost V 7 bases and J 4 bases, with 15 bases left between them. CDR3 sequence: CAIMEDSSADTQYF. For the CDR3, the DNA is TGTGCCATCATGGAAGATAGTAGCGCAGATACGCAGTATTTT.

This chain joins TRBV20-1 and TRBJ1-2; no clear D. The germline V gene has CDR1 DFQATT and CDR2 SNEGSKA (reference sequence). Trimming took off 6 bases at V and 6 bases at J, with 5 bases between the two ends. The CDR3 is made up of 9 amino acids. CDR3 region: CSASHGYTF. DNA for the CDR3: TGCAGTGCCTCTCATGGCTACACCTTC.

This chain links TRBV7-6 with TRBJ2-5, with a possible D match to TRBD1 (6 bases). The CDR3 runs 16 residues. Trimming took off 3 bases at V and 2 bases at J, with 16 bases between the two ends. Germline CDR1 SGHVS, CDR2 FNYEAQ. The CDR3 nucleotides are TGTGCCAGCAGCTTCCGCCGAGACAGGACTCAAGAGACCCAGTACTTC. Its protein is CASSFRRDRTQETQYF.

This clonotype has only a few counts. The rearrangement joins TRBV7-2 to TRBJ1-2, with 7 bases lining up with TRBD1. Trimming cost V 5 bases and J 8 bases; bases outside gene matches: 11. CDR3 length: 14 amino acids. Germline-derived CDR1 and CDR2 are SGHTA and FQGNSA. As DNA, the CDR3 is TGTGCCAGCAGCACATACAGGGGCCCGGGAGGCTACACCTTC. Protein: CASSTYRGPGGYTF.

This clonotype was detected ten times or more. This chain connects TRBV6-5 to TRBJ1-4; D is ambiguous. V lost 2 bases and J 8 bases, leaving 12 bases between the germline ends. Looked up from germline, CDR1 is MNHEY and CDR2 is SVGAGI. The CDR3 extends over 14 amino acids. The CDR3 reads CASSYGRENEKLFF. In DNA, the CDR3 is TGTGCCAGCAGTTACGGGAGAGAAAACGAAAAACTGTTTTTT.

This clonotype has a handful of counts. The CDR3 spells CASKSGQGDSPLHF. The CDR3 DNA reads as TGTGCCAGCAAAAGCGGACAGGGGGATTCACCCCTCCACTTT. The chain recombines TRBV7-9 with TRBJ1-6; 10 nucleotides match TRBD1. This CDR3 has 14 residues. From germline, CDR1 is SEHNR and CDR2 FQNEAQ (reference sequence). The V segment lost 7 bases and the J segment 8 bases; nucleotides outside the gene matches: 5.

The CDR3 reads CASSYFTGTDTDTQYF. CDR3 in DNA: TGTGCCAGCAGTTACTTCACCGGGACGGACACAGATACGCAGTATTTT. V is TRBV6-5 and J is TRBJ2-3; perhaps D is TRBD1 or TRBD2 (5 bases each). Between the trimmed V and J ends, which lost 1 base and 2 bases, there was a span of 13 bases. Germline-derived CDR1 and CDR2 are MNHEY and SVGAGI. CDR3 length equals 16 residues.